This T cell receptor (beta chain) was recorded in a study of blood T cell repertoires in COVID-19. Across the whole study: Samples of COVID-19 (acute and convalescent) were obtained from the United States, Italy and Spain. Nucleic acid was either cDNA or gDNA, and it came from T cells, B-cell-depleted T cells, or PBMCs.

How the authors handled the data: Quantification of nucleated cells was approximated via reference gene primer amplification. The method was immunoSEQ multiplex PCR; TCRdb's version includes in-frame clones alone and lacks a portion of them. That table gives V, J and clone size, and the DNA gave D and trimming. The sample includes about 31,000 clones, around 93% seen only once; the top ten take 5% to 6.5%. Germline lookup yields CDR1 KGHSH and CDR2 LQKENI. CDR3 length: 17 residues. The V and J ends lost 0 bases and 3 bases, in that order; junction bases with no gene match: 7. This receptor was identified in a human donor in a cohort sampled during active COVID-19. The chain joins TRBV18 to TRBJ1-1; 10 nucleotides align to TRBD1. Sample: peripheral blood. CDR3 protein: CASSPPVTGGAYTEAFF. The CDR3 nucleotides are TGTGCCAGCTCACCACCGGTGACAGGGGGCGCTTACACTGAAGCTTTCTTT.